A selection of T cell receptor beta chains follows, all from one sample in a study of T-cell reconstitution after alpha-beta-depleted transplantation in children. TCRdb reanalysed the PCR reads using MiXCR and keeps one entry per CDR3 protein. Of 490,000 or so distinct CDR3 sequences listed, about an eighth are singletons. Here the sequenced sample was PBMCs from the stem cell graft donor, taken from the stem cell graft. These receptors were collected from a human donor who donated a stem cell graft to a child with combined immunodeficiency. CDR3s include the opening cysteine and the closing phenylalanine or tryptophan. D genes are given only for firm matches. Not all rows give a size; the values are once, few, many and, for expanded clones, a class.

clone_size	d_call	v_call	j_call	cdr3_aa	cdr3_nt
few	NA	TRBV27	TRBJ2-7	CASSFHGREQYF	TGTGCCAGCAGTTTTCACGGTCGCGAGCAGTACTTC
NA	TRBD1	TRBV7-2	TRBJ2-5	CASSWAPGQGQETQYF	TGTGCCAGCAGCTGGGCACCGGGACAGGGTCAAGAGACCCAGTACTTC
NA	NA	TRBV29-1	TRBJ2-1	CSAESFNPGEQFF	TGCAGCGCTGAGAGTTTCAATCCCGGTGAGCAGTTCTTC
NA	NA	TRBV15	TRBJ2-3	CATSREGSTDTQYF	TGTGCCACCAGCAGAGAGGGTAGCACAGATACGCAGTATTTT
few	TRBD2	TRBV6-5	TRBJ2-7	CASSSLAVREQYF	TGTGCCAGCAGTTCTCTAGCGGTTCGCGAGCAGTACTTC
many	TRBD2	TRBV7-8	TRBJ2-1	CASSLGLAGTNEQFF	TGTGCCAGCAGCTTAGGGCTAGCGGGGACCAATGAGCAGTTCTTC
few	NA	TRBV7-2	TRBJ2-3	CASSLVGSDADTQYF	TGTGCCAGCAGCTTAGTGGGTAGCGATGCAGATACGCAGTATTTT
NA	NA	TRBV7-3	TRBJ2-5	CASSLASHLGTQYF	TGTGCCAGCAGCCTAGCGTCTCACTTAGGGACCCAGTACTTC
many	TRBD2	TRBV6-2/TRBV6-3	TRBJ2-1	CASRHSGGATDEQFF	TGTGCCAGCAGGCATAGCGGGGGGGCCACCGATGAGCAGTTCTTC
few	TRBD1	TRBV24-1	TRBJ2-2	CATSDSQGRNTGELFF	TGTGCCACCAGTGATTCACAGGGGAGGAACACCGGGGAGCTGTTTTTT
NA	NA	TRBV7-2	TRBJ2-7	CASSLVPLSSHEQYF	TGTGCCAGCAGCTTAGTACCGCTAAGCTCCCACGAGCAGTACTTC